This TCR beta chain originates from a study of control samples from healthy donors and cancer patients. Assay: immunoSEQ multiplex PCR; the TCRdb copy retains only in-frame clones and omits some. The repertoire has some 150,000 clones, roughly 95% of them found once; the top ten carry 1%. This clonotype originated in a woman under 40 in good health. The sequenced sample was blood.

CDR3 nucleotide sequence: TGTGCCAGCAGCTTACGGGCTCGGCAGGTGAACACTGAAGCTTTCTTT. This codes for CASSLRARQVNTEAFF. The chain has TRBV11-2 and TRBJ1-1; no reliable D call. CDR1 is SGHAT, CDR2 FQNNGV, per germline. The CDR3 covers 16 residues. Between the trimmed V and J ends, which lost 2 bases and 0 bases, there was a span of 13 bases.